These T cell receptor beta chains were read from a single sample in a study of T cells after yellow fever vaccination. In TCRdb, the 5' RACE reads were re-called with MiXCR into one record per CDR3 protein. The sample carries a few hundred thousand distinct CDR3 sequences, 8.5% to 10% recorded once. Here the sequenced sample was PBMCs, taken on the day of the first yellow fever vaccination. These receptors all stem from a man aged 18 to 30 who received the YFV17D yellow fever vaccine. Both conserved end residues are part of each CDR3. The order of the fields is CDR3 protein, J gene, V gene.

CASRQVRTSGGASFTADTQYF,TRBJ2-3,TRBV4-2
CASTPSGGEGTEAFF,TRBJ1-1,TRBV6-1
CASSQGGRGQETQYF,TRBJ2-5,TRBV4-1
CASSPGPRDTQYF,TRBJ2-3,TRBV12-3/TRBV12-4
CSVELVEVF,TRBJ1-1,TRBV29-1
CASSPTGGANYGYTF,TRBJ1-2,TRBV7-3
CASSLVEPDTQYF,TRBJ2-3,TRBV7-6
CASSQEDRRESDTQYF,TRBJ2-3,TRBV4-3
CASSLSVGGISGYTF,TRBJ1-2,TRBV12-3/TRBV12-4
CASSPRTSGGPDTQYF,TRBJ2-3,TRBV12-3/TRBV12-4
CASSVEGQGGETQYF,TRBJ2-5,TRBV7-2
CASSLFDNTEAFF,TRBJ1-1,TRBV5-4
CASSQLAGYNEQFF,TRBJ2-1,TRBV12-3/TRBV12-4
CASSQGFQGGQETQYF,TRBJ2-5,TRBV3-1
CASSLAGGTGGEKTQYF,TRBJ2-5,TRBV7-8
CASSFDRTSGELFF,TRBJ2-2,TRBV18
CASQTGSFEAFF,TRBJ1-1,TRBV25-1
CASSPATGVHEQYF,TRBJ2-7,TRBV6-2/TRBV6-3
CASSLEGRGPRFTEAFF,TRBJ1-1,TRBV7-9
CASSERGPFTGELFF,TRBJ2-2,TRBV5-1
CAISEWERGAFF,TRBJ1-1,TRBV10-3
CASSVGVLGLQGEAFF,TRBJ1-1,TRBV9
CASSGDRTQETQYF,TRBJ2-5,TRBV11-2
CASSPTGTSGGAYGELFF,TRBJ2-2,TRBV11-2
CASSLSITGELFF,TRBJ2-2,TRBV5-1
CSARDGAARETQYF,TRBJ2-5,TRBV20-1
CASSRQRGGETQYF,TRBJ2-5,TRBV5-6
CAWSRGQGAGETQYF,TRBJ2-5,TRBV30
CASSPAGNKETQYF,TRBJ2-5,TRBV5-1
CASSFSGGNYGYTF,TRBJ1-2,TRBV7-2
CASSELYAGNEQYF,TRBJ2-7,TRBV25-1
CAISGDIANYGYTF,TRBJ1-2,TRBV10-3
CASSLSRDGGNYGYTF,TRBJ1-2,TRBV4-1
CATSGVAGGLSTDTQYF,TRBJ2-3,TRBV10-3
CASSVDGLSSYEQYF,TRBJ2-7,TRBV9
CASSLGSRGGGGELFF,TRBJ2-2,TRBV12-3/TRBV12-4
CASSSLPGTVINEQFF,TRBJ2-1,TRBV11-2
CSARAGQGEAFF,TRBJ1-1,TRBV20-1
CATRDLGTNQPQHF,TRBJ1-5,TRBV10-3
CPQIQGAGGNQPQHF,TRBJ1-5,TRBV19